In its sample, the clone carrying this T cell receptor beta chain ranks as large. As yet, its antigen is unknown. CD4+CD45RO+CD25- cells were isolated as memory CD4+ T cells. Between the trimmed V and J ends, which lost 3 bases and 4 bases, there was a span of 9 bases. This CDR3 is 13 amino acids long. The TRBV12-4/TRBJ1-2 clonotypes were amplified using barcode primers with ligated adaptors. TCRdb re-derived calls from the multiplex PCR reads in MiXCR, one entry per CDR3 protein. The sample lists more than 150 distinct CDR3 sequences, about 4.2% occurring once. General study results and limits: The TCR gene usage of tumor memory CD4+ T cells clustered together with blood and lymph node memory CD4+ cells and with lymph node naive CD4+ cells. Under 2.4% of tumor Treg sequences matched blood Tregs or memory cells. Tumor Tregs overlapped most with tumor, then blood, naive CD4+ cells.

Sequencing used memory CD4+ T cells sorted from blood. Specified subset: memory CD4+ T cells, CD4+CD45RO+CD25-. The rearrangement uses TRBV12-3 or TRBV12-4 and TRBJ1-2; D not certain. This receptor was identified in a female donor with breast cancer. The CDR3 DNA follows: TGTGCCAGCAGTTTCTGGGTGGCCTATGGCTACACCTTC. This encodes CASSFWVAYGYTF.